The 32 T cell receptor beta chains given below trace back to one sample, sequenced in a study of T cells after yellow fever vaccination (dated by TCRdb to between 2019 and 2020). Library prep was done by 5' RACE. TCRdb lists the instrument as Illumina NovaSeq 6000. TCRdb redid the processing of the public reads, applying fastp at Q25 and MiXCR, and retained in-frame beta chains. Each CDR3 protein appears once, grouped with its most common genes and DNA. The table for this sample lists 250,000 or so distinct CDR3 sequences; more than 3.5% of them were counted only once. The ten largest clones add up to about 20% of the sample. The treatment or condition label, as the study defines it: live attenuated yellow fever vaccine strain. The sample was PBMCs, taken 15 days after the yellow fever booster vaccination. These receptor sequences come from a man younger than 35 who received the YFV17D yellow fever vaccine.

This clonotype was found many times. This chain links TRBV20-1 with TRBJ1-5; D remains ambiguous. Germline CDR1 is DFQATT and CDR2 is SNEGSKA (reference sequence). The V end lost 2 bases, the J end lost 2 bases, and 16 bases lay between the germline ends. The CDR3 spans 16 residues. In nucleotides, the CDR3 is TGCAGTGCTAGACCACCCGGACTTTTGGGCAATCAGCCCCAGCATTTT. This translates into CSARPPGLLGNQPQHF.

Many counts were recorded for this clonotype. The V and J genes are TRBV2 and TRBJ1-1; D gene ambiguous. There are 12 residues in the CDR3. V was cut by 8 bases and J by 2 bases, with 9 bases left in between. Germline-derived CDR1 and CDR2 are SNHLY and FYNNEI. CDR3 coding DNA: TGTGCCAGCGGATGGGGAAACACTGAAGCTTTCTTT. Amino acids: CASGWGNTEAFF.

This clonotype was observed many times. The chain uses TRBV11-2 and TRBJ2-1, with D hard to call. Germline CDR1 reads SGHAT; CDR2 reads FQNNGV. V dropped 0 bases and J dropped 9 bases, with 3 bases sitting between them. The CDR3 spans 11 residues. CDR3 DNA sequence: TGTGCCAGCAGCTTAGACTTTGAGCAGTTCTTC. This codes for CASSLDFEQFF.

This clonotype was recorded many times. The chain uses TRBV6-5 and TRBJ1-1; D gene uncertain. This CDR3 has 16 amino acids. The ends were cut back, 8 bases at V and 4 bases at J, with 23 bases in the middle. Germline loops: CDR1 MNHEY, CDR2 SVGAGI. For the CDR3, the DNA is TGTGCCAGCGTCCCCCTTGGGAGGATACCATTCACTGAAGCTTTCTTT. Encoded protein: CASVPLGRIPFTEAFF.

This clonotype was detected a few times. This chain links TRBV11-2 with TRBJ2-5, with D tentatively TRBD1 or TRBD2 (5 bases each). V lost 2 bases and J 5 bases, leaving 12 bases between the germline ends. Germline loops: CDR1 SGHAT, CDR2 FQNNGV. This CDR3 is 14 amino acids long. This chain's CDR3 is CASSLLGVGETQYF. DNA for the CDR3: TGTGCCAGCAGCTTACTGGGGGTGGGGGAGACCCAGTACTTC.

In its sample, this clonotype was seen many times. V usage is TRBV5-1 and J usage is TRBJ2-4; 12 bases fit TRBD1. The CDR3 is 15 amino acids. CDR1 and CDR2 from the germline V gene are SGHRS and YFSETQ. J gave up 9 bases and V 2 bases, and 6 bases lay outside the gene matches. This CDR3 reads CASSFVRDRGPIQYF. CDR3 DNA: TGCGCCAGCAGCTTTGTAAGGGACAGGGGGCCCATTCAGTACTTC.

This clonotype was seen at least ten times. The chain employs TRBV11-2 and TRBJ2-3; TRBD1 is a possible D gene (6 bases). The CDR3 loop spans 14 amino acids. V shed 5 bases and J shed 3 bases, with 12 bases lying between them. The germline V gene encodes CDR1 SGHAT and CDR2 FQNNGV. The CDR3, as DNA: TGTGCCAGCAGCCTAAACAGGGTTACAGATACGCAGTATTTT. Translated: CASSLNRVTDTQYF.

This clonotype appeared many times. V and J are TRBV5-5 and TRBJ2-1; D gene unclear. This CDR3 spans 15 amino acids. Germline loops: CDR1 SGHKS, CDR2 YYEKEE (reference sequence). The V and J ends lost 0 bases and 4 bases respectively, with 11 bases between them. The DNA for the CDR3 is TGTGCCAGCAGCTTGGCCGTGGCGGCATACAATGAGCAGTTCTTC. This codes for CASSLAVAAYNEQFF.

For this clonotype: Since a much larger clone is just one base distant, this may be a read error. The J gene is TRBJ2-1, the V gene TRBV18; 10 bases are shared with TRBD1. Germline V gene lookup returns CDR1 KGHSH and CDR2 LQKENI. The CDR3 spans 16 residues. In DNA form, the CDR3 reads TGTGACAGCTCAGTCCTCCCGGGACAGGGGTCCAATGAGCAGTTCTTC. Its protein is CDSSVLPGQGSNEQFF. The full variable domain, rest sourced from reference TRBV18 and TRBJ2-1, is NAGVMQNPRHLVRRRGQEARLRCSPMKGHSHVYWYRQLPEEGLKFMVYLQKENIIDESGMPKERFSAEFPKEGPSILRIQQVVRGDSAAYFCDSSVLPGQGSNEQFFGPGTRLTVL.

This clonotype has at least ten counts. V is TRBV7-8 and J is TRBJ2-3; 7 bases are shared with TRBD2. The germline CDR1 and CDR2 sequences are SGHVS and FQNEAQ. With 1 base clipped from V and 5 bases from J, the junction kept 18 bases outside the gene matches. The CDR3 runs to 19 residues. CDR3 region: CASSLVGRQLAPRGDTQYF. CDR3 nucleotide sequence: TGTGCCAGCAGCTTAGTAGGGAGGCAACTAGCGCCTAGGGGAGATACGCAGTATTTT.

V is TRBV2 and J is TRBJ1-4, with unresolved D. Trimming removed 1 base at V and 4 bases at J, with 7 bases between. Germline CDR1 and CDR2: SNHLY and FYNNEI. The CDR3 totals 14 residues. The CDR3 sequence is CASSEGRVNEKLFF. CDR3 DNA: TGTGCCAGCAGTGAAGGACGAGTTAATGAAAAACTGTTTTTT.

This clonotype was seen more than once but under ten times. This sequence joins TRBV23-1 and TRBJ2-5; TRBD2 is a possible D gene (6 bases). TRBV23-1 is recorded as an ORF, its role being uncertain. The CDR3 covers 13 residues. V lost 4 bases and J lost 2, with 8 bases in between. This CDR3 is CASSPGEQETQYF. CDR3 DNA: TGCGCCAGCAGTCCGGGGGAGCAAGAGACCCAGTACTTC.

This clonotype was seen repeatedly, ten times or more. V usage is TRBV5-1 and J usage is TRBJ2-3; 10 bases are a match to TRBD1. The ends lost 4 bases at V and 1 base at J; junction bases unmatched: 9. Germline V gives CDR1 SGHRS, CDR2 YFSETQ. CDR3 length: 17 residues. The CDR3 sequence is CASSRDRGVRGTDTQYF. The CDR3 nucleotides are TGCGCCAGCAGCAGGGACAGGGGTGTTAGGGGCACAGATACGCAGTATTTT.

This clonotype was observed at least ten times. The rearrangement links TRBV6-5 to TRBJ2-2, with TRBD2 matching over 8 bases. The CDR3 runs 16 residues. Germline CDR1 is MNHEY and CDR2 is SVGAGI. J lost 1 base, V lost 2 bases, and 3 bases had no gene match. Written as DNA, the CDR3 is TGTGCCAGCAGTTACCCCCTAGCGGGGAACACCGGGGAGCTGTTTTTT. Translating gives CASSYPLAGNTGELFF.

This clonotype was seen only a few times. This chain joins TRBV30 and TRBJ2-7; maybe TRBD1 (7 bases). Deletions cut 2 bases from V and 4 bases from J, with 9 bases between. The germline gives CDR1 GTSNPN, CDR2 SVGIG (reference sequence). The CDR3 loop spans 12 amino acids. The CDR3 nucleotides read TGTGCCTGGAGTCAGGGGGGTTACGAGCAGTACTTC. Amino acids: CAWSQGGYEQYF.

This clonotype was recorded at least ten times. With a much larger clone just one base away, this may be a read error. The chain couples TRBV7-3 to TRBJ2-6; D is unresolved. The CDR3 runs to 13 residues. In germline, CDR1 is SGHTA, CDR2 FQGTGA. V was shortened by 7 bases and J by 0 bases, with 4 bases between the two germline ends. In DNA form, the CDR3 reads TGTGCCAGCACCCCCTCTGGGGCCAACGTCCTGACTTTC. Protein product: CASTPSGANVLTF.

This clonotype was recorded many times. The V call is TRBV4-3, the J call TRBJ2-5, with TRBD2 matching 12 bases. In germline, CDR1 is LGHNA, CDR2 YSLEER. This CDR3 region has 19 residues. V lost 1 base, J lost 4 bases, and 13 bases stayed unmatched. The CDR3 protein is CASSQGLGLAGGSVETQYF. DNA of the CDR3: TGCGCCAGCAGCCAAGGGCTTGGGCTAGCGGGGGGGTCGGTAGAGACCCAGTACTTC.

This clonotype has at least ten counts. The CDR3: CASSPSLAKNTEAFF. The CDR3 region has the DNA TGTGCCAGCAGCCCCTCCTTGGCCAAGAACACTGAAGCTTTCTTT. The chain joins TRBV7-9 to TRBJ1-1; unclear D gene. The germline V gene has CDR1 SEHNR and CDR2 FQNEAQ (reference sequence). The CDR3 length is 15 residues. Trimming left V 5 bases short and J 1 base short, with 14 bases between.

This clonotype was picked up many times. The chain combines TRBV20-1 with TRBJ2-3; TRBD2 matches 9 bases. CDR1 and CDR2 from the germline V gene are DFQATT and SNEGSKA (reference sequence). The CDR3 length is 15 residues. V lost 0 bases and J lost 5; bases outside the gene matches: 6. CDR3 nucleotides: TGCAGTGCTAGAGAGGCGGGGGGGCTCGTAGATACGCAGTATTTT. Amino acids: CSAREAGGLVDTQYF.

This clonotype was recorded many times. This chain joins TRBV5-1 and TRBJ2-7, with a possible D match to TRBD1 (6 bases). The ends were cut back, 0 bases at V and 3 bases at J, with 16 bases in the middle. This CDR3 comprises 16 residues. The germline CDR1 and CDR2 sequences are SGHRS and YFSETQ. The CDR3 nucleotides read TGCGCCAGCAGCTTGGCCCCGGCAGGGGTCGGCTACGAGCAGTACTTC. It encodes CASSLAPAGVGYEQYF.

Many counts were recorded for this clonotype. The rearrangement links TRBV29-1 to TRBJ2-5; TRBD1 might be the D (5 bases). Germline values: CDR1 SQVTM, CDR2 ANQGSEA. The CDR3 has 14 residues. Trimming removed 4 bases at V and 4 bases at J, with 16 bases between. The CDR3 DNA sequence: TGCAGCGTTGGGGGCACCGCATTAAGAGAGACCCAGTACTTC. Translating gives CSVGGTALRETQYF.

This clonotype has ten or more counts. The chain carries TRBV12-5 and TRBJ2-4; D may match TRBD1 or TRBD2 (5 bases each). The CDR3 runs 18 residues. V gave up 11 bases and J gave up 0 bases, with 26 bases separating them. Germline assignment: CDR1 LGHNT and CDR2 FRNRAP. The CDR3 DNA follows: TGTGCTGGGGGAGTAAGCACGGCCAGGCGGCTAGCCAAAAACATTCAGTACTTC. This gives the protein CAGGVSTARRLAKNIQYF.

The table lists this clonotype with many counts. The CDR3 loop reads CSAGDSRGSPLHF. The CDR3 bases are TGCAGTGCAGGGGACAGTAGAGGCTCACCCCTCCACTTT. The chain couples TRBV20-1 to TRBJ1-6; 7 bases agree with TRBD1. The V and J ends lost 6 bases and 10 bases, in that order; junction bases with no gene match: 9. The CDR3 consists of 13 residues. Germline V gene data show CDR1 as DFQATT and CDR2 as SNEGSKA (reference sequence).

This clonotype was recorded many times. The V and J genes are TRBV7-2 and TRBJ2-1; 7 bases align to TRBD2. The CDR3 spans 15 residues. From germline, CDR1 is SGHTA and CDR2 FQGNSA. The J segment lost 2 bases and the V segment lost 5 bases, leaving 6 bases of the junction unmatched. The CDR3 loop reads CASSRLADPYNEQFF. CDR3 DNA: TGTGCCAGCAGCCGGCTAGCGGATCCCTACAATGAGCAGTTCTTC.

This clonotype was picked up many times. The chain has TRBV20-1 and TRBJ2-7; TRBD1 matches 9 bases. With V trimmed by 6 bases and J by 4 bases, 7 bases remained unmatched. Germline V gene data show CDR1 as DFQATT and CDR2 as SNEGSKA (reference sequence). The CDR3 has 13 residues. CDR3 sequence reads: CSALGTGTYEQYV. The CDR3, as DNA: TGCAGTGCCCTGGGGACAGGGACGTACGAGCAGTACGTC.

Many counts were recorded for this clonotype. The V and J genes are TRBV27 and TRBJ1-1; a possible D gene is TRBD1 (5 bases). This CDR3 comprises 15 residues. V was trimmed by 5 bases and J by 0 bases, leaving 13 bases between them. Per the germline V gene, CDR1 is MNHEY and CDR2 is SMNVEV (reference sequence). The CDR3 region has the DNA TGTGCCAGCAGTCCTCCCGACAGCATGAACACTGAAGCTTTCTTT. Translating it yields CASSPPDSMNTEAFF.

The chain carries TRBV6-6 and TRBJ2-7, with a tentative D call TRBD1 (6 bases). The CDR3 is 13 residues long. Germline CDR1 is MNHNY and CDR2 is SVGAGI (reference sequence). The V and J ends lost 4 bases and 3 bases respectively, with 10 bases between them. This CDR3 is CASSSTGIYEQYF. The CDR3 region has the DNA TGTGCCAGCAGTTCCACAGGGATCTACGAGCAGTACTTC.

This clonotype was counted many times. The CDR3 sequence: CATSSGGSSGVTETQYF. The CDR3 nucleotides read TGTGCCACCAGCAGCGGAGGGAGTAGCGGGGTCACGGAGACCCAGTACTTC. The chain joins TRBV15 to TRBJ2-5; 8 bases agree with TRBD2. CDR1 and CDR2 (germline): LNHNV, YYDKDF (reference sequence). The V segment lost 3 bases and the J segment 5 bases; nucleotides outside the gene matches: 14. CDR3 length equals 17 residues. The full variable domain, rest sourced from reference TRBV15 and TRBJ2-5, is DAMVIQNPRYQVTQFGKPVTLSCSQTLNHNVMYWYQQKSSQAPKLLFHYYDKDFNNEADTPDNFQSRRPNTSFCFLDIRSPGLGDTAMYLCATSSGGSSGVTETQYFGPGTRLLVL.

This clonotype was detected many times. CDR3 DNA sequence: TGTGCCAGCAGCAGGGACAGGGGGGAAAAGCAGTACGTC. It is translated as CASSRDRGEKQYV. The chain employs TRBV7-2 and TRBJ2-7; 11 bases are a match to TRBD1. J lost 8 bases, V lost 5 bases, and 5 bases had no gene match. The CDR3 is 13 amino acids. Germline V lookup: CDR1 SGHTA, CDR2 FQGNSA.

This clonotype was counted many times. This chain joins TRBV2 and TRBJ1-1; D unclear. This CDR3 contains 15 residues. The ends were cut back, 4 bases at V and 1 base at J, with 13 bases in the middle. From germline, CDR1 is SNHLY and CDR2 FYNNEI. CDR3 region: CASSVRKGTNTEAFF. DNA of the CDR3: TGTGCCAGCAGTGTACGAAAAGGAACGAACACTGAAGCTTTCTTT.

This clonotype was detected many times. The chain is built from TRBV4-2 and TRBJ2-3; 11 bases are a match to TRBD2. V gave up 1 base and J gave up 3 bases; unmatched junction bases: 3. Germline V gene data show CDR1 as LGHNA and CDR2 as YNFKEQ. The CDR3 has 16 residues. CDR3 sequence (DNA): TGTGCCAGCAGCCAAGGCGTAGCGGGGGGGACAGATACGCAGTATTTT. Protein: CASSQGVAGGTDTQYF.

Regarding this clonotype: A much larger clone is a single base away; this may be a read error. It is likely a read error, because the conserved phenylalanine at the end of the CDR3 is missing. CDR3 loop: CSARDGRDYEQYI. The CDR3 nucleotides are TGCAGTGCTAGAGATGGCAGAGATTACGAGCAGTACATC. This chain links TRBV20-1 with TRBJ2-7; D gene uncertain. V was trimmed by 0 bases and J by 4 bases, leaving 10 bases between them. CDR1 DFQATT and CDR2 SNEGSKA come from the germline V gene (reference sequence). The length of the CDR3 is 13 residues.